These 3 T cell receptor beta chains originate from one sample sequenced in a study of shared clonotypes between healthy human individuals. Here immunoSEQ multiplex PCR was the method, and the copy in TCRdb shows in-frame clones only, minus some. The table shows millions of clones, with roughly 95% occurring only once. The sample consisted of naive CD4+ T cells sorted from blood. Subset specified: CD45RA+ positively selected. Receptors originate from a man younger than 35 in good health.

The rearrangement uses TRBV7-9 and TRBJ1-2, with TRBD1 as a possible D gene (5 bases). The CDR3 sequence is 14 residues long. Germline V gene data show CDR1 as SEHNR and CDR2 as FQNEAQ (reference sequence). V lost 5 bases, J lost 8 bases, and 18 bases lay in between. The CDR3: CASSLYTGIGGYTF. The CDR3 DNA follows: TGTGCCAGCAGCCTATACACAGGTATAGGGGGCTACACCTTC.

V and J are TRBV5-4 and TRBJ2-3; D is possibly TRBD2 (5 bases). The CDR3 contains 16 residues. V shed 2 bases and J shed 0 bases, with 13 bases lying between them. Germline CDR1 is SGHNT and CDR2 is YYREEE (reference sequence). Here the CDR3 reads CASSFPGAESTDTQYF. In DNA form, the CDR3 reads TGTGCCAGCAGCTTTCCAGGAGCGGAGAGCACAGATACGCAGTATTTT.

The rearrangement uses TRBV27 and TRBJ1-2; 7 nucleotides line up with TRBD1. The germline V gene has CDR1 MNHEY and CDR2 SMNVEV (reference sequence). The CDR3 spans 14 residues. V shed 5 bases, J shed 6 bases, and the junction held 9 bases outside the gene matches. The CDR3, as DNA: TGTGCCAGCAGTACTCCGGACAGGAGGGATGGCTACACCTTC. It yields the protein CASSTPDRRDGYTF.